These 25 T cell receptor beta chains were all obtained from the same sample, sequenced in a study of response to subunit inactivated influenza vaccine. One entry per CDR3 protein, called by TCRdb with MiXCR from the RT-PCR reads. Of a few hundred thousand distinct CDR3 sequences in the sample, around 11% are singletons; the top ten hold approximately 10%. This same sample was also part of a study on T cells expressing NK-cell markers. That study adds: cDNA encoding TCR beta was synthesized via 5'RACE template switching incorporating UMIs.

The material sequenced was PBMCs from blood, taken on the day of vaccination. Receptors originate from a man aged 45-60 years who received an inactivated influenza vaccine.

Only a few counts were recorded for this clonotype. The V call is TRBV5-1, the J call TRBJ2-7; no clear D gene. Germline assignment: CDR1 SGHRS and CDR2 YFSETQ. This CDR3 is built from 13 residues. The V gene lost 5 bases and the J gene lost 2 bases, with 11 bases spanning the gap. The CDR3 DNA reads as TGCGCCAGCAGGTCCATATCCGCCTACGAGCAGTACTTC. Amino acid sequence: CASRSISAYEQYF.

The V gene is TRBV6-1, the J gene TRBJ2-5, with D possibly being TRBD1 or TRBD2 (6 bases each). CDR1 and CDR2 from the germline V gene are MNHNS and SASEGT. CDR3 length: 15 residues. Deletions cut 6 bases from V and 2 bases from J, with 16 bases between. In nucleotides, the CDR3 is TGTGCCAGCAGCCAGGGCGGGACAAATCAAGAGACCCAGTACTTC. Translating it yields CASSQGGTNQETQYF.

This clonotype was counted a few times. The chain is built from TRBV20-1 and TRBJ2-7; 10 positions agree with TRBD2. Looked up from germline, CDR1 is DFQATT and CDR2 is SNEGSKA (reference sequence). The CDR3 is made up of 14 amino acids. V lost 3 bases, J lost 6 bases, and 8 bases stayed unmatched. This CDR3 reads CSARSQRGGREQYF. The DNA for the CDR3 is TGCAGTGCTAGGTCCCAGCGGGGGGGCCGCGAGCAGTACTTC.

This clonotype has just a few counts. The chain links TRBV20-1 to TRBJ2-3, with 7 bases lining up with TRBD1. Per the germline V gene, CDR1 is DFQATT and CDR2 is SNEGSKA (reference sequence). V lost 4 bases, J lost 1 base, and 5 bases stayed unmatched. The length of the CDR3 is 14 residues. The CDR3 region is CSAIYRGGTDTQYF. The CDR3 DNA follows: TGCAGTGCTATTTACAGGGGAGGCACAGATACGCAGTATTTT.

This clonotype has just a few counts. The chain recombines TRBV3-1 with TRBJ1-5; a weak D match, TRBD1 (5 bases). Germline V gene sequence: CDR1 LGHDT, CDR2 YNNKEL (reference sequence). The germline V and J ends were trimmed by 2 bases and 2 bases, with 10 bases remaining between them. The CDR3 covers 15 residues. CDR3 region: CASSQYGAGNQPQHF. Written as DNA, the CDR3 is TGTGCCAGCAGCCAATACGGGGCAGGCAATCAGCCCCAGCATTTT.

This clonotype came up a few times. The CDR3 nucleotides read TGTGCCAGCAGCACCCCACTCAGGGGTCCAATTAACTACGAGCAGTACTTC. It is translated as CASSTPLRGPINYEQYF. The chain has TRBV7-2 and TRBJ2-7; tentative D call: TRBD1 (6 bases). The V gene's germline CDR1 is SGHTA and CDR2 FQGNSA. This CDR3 region has 17 residues. V was trimmed by 5 bases and J by 3 bases, leaving 23 bases between them. The complete variable domain, with remaining parts taken from reference TRBV7-2 and TRBJ2-7, reads GAGVSQSPSNKVTEKGKDVELRCDPISGHTALYWYRQSLGQGLEFLIYFQGNSAPDKSGLPSDRFSAERTGGSVSTLTIQRTQQEDSAVYLCASSTPLRGPINYEQYFGPGTRLTVT.

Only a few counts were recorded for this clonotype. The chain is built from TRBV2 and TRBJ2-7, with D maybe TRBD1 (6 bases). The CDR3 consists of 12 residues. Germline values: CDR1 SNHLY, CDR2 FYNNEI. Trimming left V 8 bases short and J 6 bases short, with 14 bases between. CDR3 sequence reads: CASRIVRGEQYF. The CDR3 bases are TGTGCCAGCCGTATCGTCAGGGGCGAGCAGTACTTC.

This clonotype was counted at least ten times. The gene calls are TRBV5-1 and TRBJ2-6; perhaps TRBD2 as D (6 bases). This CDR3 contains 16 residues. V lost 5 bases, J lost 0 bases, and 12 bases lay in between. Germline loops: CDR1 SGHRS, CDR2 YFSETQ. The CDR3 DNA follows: TGCGCCAGCAGTATGGGCGGGAACTCTGGGGCCAACGTCCTGACTTTC. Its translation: CASSMGGNSGANVLTF.

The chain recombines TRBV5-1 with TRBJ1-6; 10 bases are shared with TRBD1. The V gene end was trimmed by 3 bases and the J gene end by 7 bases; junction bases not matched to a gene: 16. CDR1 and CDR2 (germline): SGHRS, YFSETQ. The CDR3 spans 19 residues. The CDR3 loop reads CASSSSVGTGAQGNSPLHF. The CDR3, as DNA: TGCGCCAGCAGCTCTTCTGTGGGGACAGGGGCCCAGGGGAATTCACCCCTCCACTTT.

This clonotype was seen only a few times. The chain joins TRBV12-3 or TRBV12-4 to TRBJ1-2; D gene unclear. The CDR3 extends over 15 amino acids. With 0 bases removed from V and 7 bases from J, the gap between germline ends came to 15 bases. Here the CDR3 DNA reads TGTGCCAGCAGTTTAGCGCTAAGGGCCCGGGGTGGCTACACCTTC. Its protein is CASSLALRARGGYTF.

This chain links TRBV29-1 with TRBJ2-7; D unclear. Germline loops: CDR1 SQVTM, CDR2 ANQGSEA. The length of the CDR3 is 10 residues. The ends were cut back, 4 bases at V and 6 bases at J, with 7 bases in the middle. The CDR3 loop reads CSVVLGEQYF. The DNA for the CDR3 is TGCAGCGTTGTCCTCGGCGAGCAGTACTTC.

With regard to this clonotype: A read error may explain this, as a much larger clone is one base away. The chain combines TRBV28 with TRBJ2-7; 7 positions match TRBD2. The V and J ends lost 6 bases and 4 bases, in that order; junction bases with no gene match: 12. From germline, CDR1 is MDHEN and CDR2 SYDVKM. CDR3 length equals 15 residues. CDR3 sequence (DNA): TGTGCCAGCAGACGTACTGGCGGGGGAGCTTACGAGCAGTACTTC. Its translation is CASRRTGGGAYEQYF.

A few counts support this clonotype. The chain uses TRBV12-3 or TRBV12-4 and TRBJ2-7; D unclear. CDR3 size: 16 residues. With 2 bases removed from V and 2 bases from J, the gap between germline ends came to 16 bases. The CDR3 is CASSLTQVVGTYEQYF. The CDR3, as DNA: TGTGCCAGCAGTTTAACCCAGGTTGTTGGGACCTACGAGCAGTACTTC.

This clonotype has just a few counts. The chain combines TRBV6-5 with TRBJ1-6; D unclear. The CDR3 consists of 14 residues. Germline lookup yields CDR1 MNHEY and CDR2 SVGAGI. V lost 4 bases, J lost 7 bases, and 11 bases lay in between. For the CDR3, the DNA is TGTGCCAGCAGTTTCGGAGACGGAAATTCACCCCTCCACTTT. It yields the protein CASSFGDGNSPLHF.

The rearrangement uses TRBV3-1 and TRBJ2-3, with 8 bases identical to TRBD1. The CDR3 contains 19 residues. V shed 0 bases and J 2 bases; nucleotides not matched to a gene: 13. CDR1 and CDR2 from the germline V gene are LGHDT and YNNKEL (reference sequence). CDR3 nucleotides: TGTGCCAGCAGCCAAGATTTTAGGACAGGGTCTGTATCCACAGATACGCAGTATTTT. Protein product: CASSQDFRTGSVSTDTQYF.

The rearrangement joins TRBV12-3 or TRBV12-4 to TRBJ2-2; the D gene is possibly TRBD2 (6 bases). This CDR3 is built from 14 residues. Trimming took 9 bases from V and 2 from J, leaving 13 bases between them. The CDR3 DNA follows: TGTGCCAGTTCCGGAGGGACTAACACCGGGGAGCTGTTTTTT. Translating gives CASSGGTNTGELFF.

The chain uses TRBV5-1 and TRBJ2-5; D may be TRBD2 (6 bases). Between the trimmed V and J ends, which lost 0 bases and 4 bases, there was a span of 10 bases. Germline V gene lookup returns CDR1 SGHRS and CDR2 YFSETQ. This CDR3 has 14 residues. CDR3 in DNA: TGCGCCAGCAGCTTGGGGGCTAGCGCAGAGACCCAGTACTTC. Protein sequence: CASSLGASAETQYF.

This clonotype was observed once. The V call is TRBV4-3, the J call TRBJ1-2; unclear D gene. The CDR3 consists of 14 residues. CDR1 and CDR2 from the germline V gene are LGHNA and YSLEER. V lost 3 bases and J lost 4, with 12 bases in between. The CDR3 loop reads CASSHFIPGYGYTF. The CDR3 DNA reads TGCGCCAGCAGCCACTTTATCCCAGGCTATGGCTACACCTTC.

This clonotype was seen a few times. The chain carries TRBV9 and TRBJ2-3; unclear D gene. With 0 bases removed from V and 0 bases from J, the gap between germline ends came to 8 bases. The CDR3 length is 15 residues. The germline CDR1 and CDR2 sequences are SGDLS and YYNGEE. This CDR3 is CASSVGVTSTDTQYF. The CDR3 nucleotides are TGTGCCAGCAGCGTAGGAGTCACTAGCACAGATACGCAGTATTTT.

CDR3 DNA sequence: TGTGCCAGCAGCCCAAACACAGGGGAATGGAATACGCAGTATTTT. Its protein product is CASSPNTGEWNTQYF. V and J are TRBV3-1 and TRBJ2-3; 7 positions match TRBD1. Germline CDR1 is LGHDT and CDR2 is YNNKEL (reference sequence). There are 15 residues in the CDR3. V lost 4 bases and J lost 7; bases outside the gene matches: 11.

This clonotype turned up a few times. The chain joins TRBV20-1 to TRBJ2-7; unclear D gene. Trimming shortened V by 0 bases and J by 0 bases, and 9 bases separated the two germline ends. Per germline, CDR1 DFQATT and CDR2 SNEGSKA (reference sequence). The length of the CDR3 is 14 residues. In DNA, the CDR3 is TGCAGTGCTAGAGATTCAGGAATCTCCTACGAGCAGTACTTC. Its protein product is CSARDSGISYEQYF.

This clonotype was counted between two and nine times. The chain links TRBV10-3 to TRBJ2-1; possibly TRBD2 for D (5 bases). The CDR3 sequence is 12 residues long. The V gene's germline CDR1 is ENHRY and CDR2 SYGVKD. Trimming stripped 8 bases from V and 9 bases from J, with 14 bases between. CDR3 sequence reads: CAIAPREREQFF. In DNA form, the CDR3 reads TGTGCCATCGCGCCCCGGGAACGTGAGCAGTTCTTC.

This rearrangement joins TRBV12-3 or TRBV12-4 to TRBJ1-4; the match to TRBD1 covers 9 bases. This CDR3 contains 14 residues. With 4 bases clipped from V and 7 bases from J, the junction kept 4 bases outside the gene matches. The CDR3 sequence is CASSSRQGGEKLFF. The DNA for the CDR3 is TGTGCCAGCAGTTCTCGACAGGGGGGTGAAAAACTGTTTTTT.

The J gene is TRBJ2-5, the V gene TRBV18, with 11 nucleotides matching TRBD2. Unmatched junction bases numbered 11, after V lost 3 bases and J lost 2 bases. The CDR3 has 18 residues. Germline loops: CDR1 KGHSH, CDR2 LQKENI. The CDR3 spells CASSPEVAGGFRQETQYF. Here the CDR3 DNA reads TGTGCCAGCTCACCGGAAGTAGCGGGGGGGTTCCGACAAGAGACCCAGTACTTC.

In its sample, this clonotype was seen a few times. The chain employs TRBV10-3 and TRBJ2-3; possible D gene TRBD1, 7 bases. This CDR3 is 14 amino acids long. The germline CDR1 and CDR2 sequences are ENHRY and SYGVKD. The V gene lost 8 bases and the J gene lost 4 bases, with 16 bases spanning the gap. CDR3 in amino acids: CAIRTGEEADTQYF. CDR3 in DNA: TGTGCCATCCGAACAGGGGAGGAAGCAGATACGCAGTATTTT.